The clone carrying this TCR beta chain occurred many times. The source of the sample is a study of regulatory T cells in long-lasting Graves disease. Through Arm-PCR of CDR3 regions and iRepertoire HTBI primers, TCR beta libraries were built. TCRdb recomputed calls from the multiplex PCR reads with MiXCR, one row per CDR3 protein. The sample includes 250,000 to 300,000 distinct CDR3 sequences, about 20% seen only once; the top ten take around 13%. The CDR3 has 14 residues. The V gene's germline CDR1 is SQVTM and CDR2 ANQGSEA. Trimming at V came to 6 bases and at J to 2 bases, leaving 7 bases not matched to a gene. The time point: newly diagnosed GD, antithyroid drugs for less than 3 months. Researchers made the TCR library from RNA that was extracted from PBMCs. The same data also contributed to another study, on T cells in Graves' hyperthyroidism and ophthalmopathy.

The chain recombines TRBV29-1 with TRBJ2-7; 10 nucleotides line up with TRBD1. The TCR was taken from a woman younger than 45 with Graves disease. The specimen comprised peripheral blood mononuclear cells (PBMCs), sampled at new diagnosis, from a patient treated with antithyroid drugs. The CDR3 region has the DNA TGCAGCGTAGCCGGGACAGGGGCCCCCTACGAGCAGTACTTC. Its translation is CSVAGTGAPYEQYF.